One T cell receptor (beta chain) is described in this entry. Its antigen is unknown. In making TCR beta libraries, quantitative 5'-RACE with molecular barcodes was used. Via MiXCR, TCRdb re-called the 5' RACE reads, giving one row per CDR3 protein. The data show around 770,000 distinct CDR3 sequences, around 20% seen once. The V gene's germline CDR1 is MNHEY and CDR2 SVGAGI. Trimming took off 0 bases at V and 9 bases at J, with 18 bases between the two ends. The CDR3 has 15 residues. These data are taken from a study of CD8 T cells in ankylosing spondylitis. Overall study findings and caveats: A motif in TCR beta, a set of about eight highly homologous variants, appeared characteristic of ankylosing spondylitis blood. Some of the motif variants had earlier been found in reactive arthritis patients' fluid and blood. Reportedly, disease-linked clones are significantly enriched in ankylosing spondylitis patients' matched synovial fluid.

The V and J genes are TRBV6-5 and TRBJ2-7; D gene uncertain. The TCR originated in a male donor with ankylosing spondylitis. The source material was blood, either unsorted or a sorted T cell fraction (not recorded which). This CDR3 reads CASSYSGRVSTGQYF. The CDR3 DNA is TGTGCCAGCAGTTACTCGGGCCGTGTCTCTACCGGGCAGTACTTC.